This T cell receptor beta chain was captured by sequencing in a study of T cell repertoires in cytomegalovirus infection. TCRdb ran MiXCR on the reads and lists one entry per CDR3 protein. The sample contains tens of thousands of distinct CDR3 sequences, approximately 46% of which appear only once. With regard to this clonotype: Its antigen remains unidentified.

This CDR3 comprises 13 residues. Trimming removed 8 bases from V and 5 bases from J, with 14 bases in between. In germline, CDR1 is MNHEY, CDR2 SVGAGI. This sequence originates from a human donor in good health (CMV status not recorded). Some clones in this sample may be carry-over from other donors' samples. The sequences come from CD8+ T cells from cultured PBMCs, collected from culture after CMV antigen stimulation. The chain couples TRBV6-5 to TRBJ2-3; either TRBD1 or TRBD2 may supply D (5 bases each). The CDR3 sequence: CASRGARGDTQYF. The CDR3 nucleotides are TGTGCCAGCCGGGGAGCGAGGGGAGATACGCAGTATTTT.